These T cell receptor beta chains were read from a single sample in a study of blood T cell repertoires in COVID-19. Data came from immunoSEQ multiplex PCR; TCRdb stores just in-frame clones and leaves some out. The profile shows some 20,000 clones, 75% to 90% of them singletons. The sample comprised peripheral blood. The receptors derive from a woman aged 55 to 70 with active COVID-19. CDR3s include the opening cysteine and the closing phenylalanine or tryptophan. Each record gives: V gene, D gene, CDR3 length, J gene, CDR3 protein. D genes are given only for firm matches.

v_call: TRBV6-5
d_call: TRBD1
cdr3_length: 15
j_call: TRBJ1-2
cdr3_aa: CASSVTRDSVRGYTF

v_call: TRBV3-1/TRBV3-2
d_call: -
cdr3_length: 15
j_call: TRBJ2-3
cdr3_aa: CASSQRLLGVDTQYF

v_call: TRBV29-1
d_call: -
cdr3_length: 13
j_call: TRBJ2-5
cdr3_aa: CSVAPGTIETQYF

v_call: TRBV5-1
d_call: -
cdr3_length: 14
j_call: TRBJ1-5
cdr3_aa: CASSLDSSNQPQHF

v_call: TRBV28
d_call: TRBD1
cdr3_length: 14
j_call: TRBJ1-4
cdr3_aa: CASSPQGAREKLFF

v_call: TRBV2
d_call: TRBD1
cdr3_length: 15
j_call: TRBJ1-5
cdr3_aa: CASGDRAYSNQPQHF

v_call: TRBV2
d_call: -
cdr3_length: 13
j_call: TRBJ1-1
cdr3_aa: CASRPNRNTEAFF

v_call: TRBV7-9
d_call: TRBD2
cdr3_length: 14
j_call: TRBJ2-1
cdr3_aa: CASSLAGGHNEQFF

v_call: TRBV5-1
d_call: -
cdr3_length: 14
j_call: TRBJ1-4
cdr3_aa: CASSLDRANEKLFF

v_call: TRBV5-5
d_call: TRBD1
cdr3_length: 15
j_call: TRBJ1-3
cdr3_aa: CASSLDTGAGNTIYF

v_call: TRBV5-1
d_call: -
cdr3_length: 15
j_call: TRBJ1-1
cdr3_aa: CASTYNRVGNTEAFF

v_call: TRBV3-1/TRBV3-2
d_call: TRBD1
cdr3_length: 16
j_call: TRBJ1-5
cdr3_aa: CASRNEQGRGAQPQHF

v_call: TRBV5-1
d_call: -
cdr3_length: 16
j_call: TRBJ2-2
cdr3_aa: CASSYGQQGGTGELFF

v_call: TRBV5-8
d_call: -
cdr3_length: 16
j_call: TRBJ1-5
cdr3_aa: CASSLERALSNQPQHF